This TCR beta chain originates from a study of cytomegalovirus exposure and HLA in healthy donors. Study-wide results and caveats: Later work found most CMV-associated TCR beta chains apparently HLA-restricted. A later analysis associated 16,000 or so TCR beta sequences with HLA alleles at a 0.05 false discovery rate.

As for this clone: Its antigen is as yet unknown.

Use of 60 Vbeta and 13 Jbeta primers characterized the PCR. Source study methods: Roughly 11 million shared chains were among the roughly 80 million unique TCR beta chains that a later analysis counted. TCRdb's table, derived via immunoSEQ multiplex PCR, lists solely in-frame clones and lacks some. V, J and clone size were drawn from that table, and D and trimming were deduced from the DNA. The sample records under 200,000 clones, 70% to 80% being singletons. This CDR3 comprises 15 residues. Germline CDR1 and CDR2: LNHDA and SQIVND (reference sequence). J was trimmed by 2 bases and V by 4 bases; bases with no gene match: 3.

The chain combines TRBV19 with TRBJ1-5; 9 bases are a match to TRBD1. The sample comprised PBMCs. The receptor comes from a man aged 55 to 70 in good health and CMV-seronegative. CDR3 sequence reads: CASSRGQGGNQPQHF. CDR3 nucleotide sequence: TGTGCCAGTAGTAGGGGACAGGGCGGCAATCAGCCCCAGCATTTT.